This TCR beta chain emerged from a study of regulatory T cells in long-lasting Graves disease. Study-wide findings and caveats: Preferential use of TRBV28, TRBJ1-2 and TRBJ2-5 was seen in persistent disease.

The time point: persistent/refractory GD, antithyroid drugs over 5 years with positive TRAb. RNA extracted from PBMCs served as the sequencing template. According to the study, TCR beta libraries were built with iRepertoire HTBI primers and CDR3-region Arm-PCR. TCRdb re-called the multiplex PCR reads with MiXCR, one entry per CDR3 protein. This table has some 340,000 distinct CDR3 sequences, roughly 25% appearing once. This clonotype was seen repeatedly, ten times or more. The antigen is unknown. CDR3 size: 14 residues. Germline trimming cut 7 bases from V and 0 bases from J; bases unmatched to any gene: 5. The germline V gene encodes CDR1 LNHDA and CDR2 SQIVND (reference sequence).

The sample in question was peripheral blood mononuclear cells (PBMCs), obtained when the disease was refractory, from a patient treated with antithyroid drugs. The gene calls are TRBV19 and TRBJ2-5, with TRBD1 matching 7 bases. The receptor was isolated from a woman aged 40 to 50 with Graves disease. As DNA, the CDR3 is TGTGCCAGTAACCCAGGGACAGACCAAGAGACCCAGTACTTC. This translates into CASNPGTDQETQYF.